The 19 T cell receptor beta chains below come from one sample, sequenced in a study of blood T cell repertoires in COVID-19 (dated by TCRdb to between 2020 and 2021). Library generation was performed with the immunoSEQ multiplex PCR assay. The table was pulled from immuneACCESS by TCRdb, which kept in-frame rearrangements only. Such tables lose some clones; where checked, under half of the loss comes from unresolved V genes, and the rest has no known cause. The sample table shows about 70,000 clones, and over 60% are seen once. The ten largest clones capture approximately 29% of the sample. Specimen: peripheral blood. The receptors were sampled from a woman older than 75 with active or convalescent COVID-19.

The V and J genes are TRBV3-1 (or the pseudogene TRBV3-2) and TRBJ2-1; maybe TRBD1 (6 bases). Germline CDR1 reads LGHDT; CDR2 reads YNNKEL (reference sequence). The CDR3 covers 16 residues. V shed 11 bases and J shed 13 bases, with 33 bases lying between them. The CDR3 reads CAEWGGGVGPLSRQFF. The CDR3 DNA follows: TGTGCCGAATGGGGTGGGGGCGTGGGCCCCTTAAGTAGACAGTTCTTC.

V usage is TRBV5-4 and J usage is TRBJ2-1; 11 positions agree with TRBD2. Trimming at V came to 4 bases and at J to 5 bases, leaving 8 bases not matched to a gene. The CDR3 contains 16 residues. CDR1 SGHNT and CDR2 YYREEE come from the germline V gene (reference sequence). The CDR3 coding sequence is TGTGCCAGCAGCCCGGTAGCGGGGGGGATAGACAATGAGCAGTTCTTC. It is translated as CASSPVAGGIDNEQFF.

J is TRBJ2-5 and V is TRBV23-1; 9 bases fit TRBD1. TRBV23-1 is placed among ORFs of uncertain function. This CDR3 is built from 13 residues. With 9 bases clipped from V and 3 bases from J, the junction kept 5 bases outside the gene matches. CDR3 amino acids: CARPGQGEETQYF. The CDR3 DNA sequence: TGCGCCAGACCGGGACAGGGAGAAGAGACCCAGTACTTC.

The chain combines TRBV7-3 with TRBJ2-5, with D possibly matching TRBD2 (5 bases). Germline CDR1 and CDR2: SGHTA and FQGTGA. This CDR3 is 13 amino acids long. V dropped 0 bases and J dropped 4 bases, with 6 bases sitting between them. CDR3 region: CASSLTGLETQYF. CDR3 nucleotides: TGTGCCAGCAGCTTAACCGGACTAGAGACCCAGTACTTC.

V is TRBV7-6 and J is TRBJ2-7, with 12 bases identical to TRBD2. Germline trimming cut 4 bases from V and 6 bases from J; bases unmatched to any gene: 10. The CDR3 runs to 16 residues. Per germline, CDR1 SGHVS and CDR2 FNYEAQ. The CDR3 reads CASSSGLAGPYSEQYF. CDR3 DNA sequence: TGTGCCAGCAGCTCCGGACTAGCGGGACCCTACAGCGAGCAGTACTTC. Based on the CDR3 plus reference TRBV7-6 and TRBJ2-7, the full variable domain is GAGVSQSPRYKVTKRGQDVALRCDPISGHVSLYWYRQALGQGPEFLTYFNYEAQQDKSGLPNDRFSAERPEGSISTLTIQRTEQRDSAMYRCASSSGLAGPYSEQYFGPGTRLTVT.

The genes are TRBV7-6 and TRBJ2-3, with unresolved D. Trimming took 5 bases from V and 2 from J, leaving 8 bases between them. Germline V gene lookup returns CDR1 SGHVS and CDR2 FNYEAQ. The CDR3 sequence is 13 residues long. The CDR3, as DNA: TGTGCCAGCAGCCGACGACTCACAGATACGCAGTATTTT. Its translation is CASSRRLTDTQYF. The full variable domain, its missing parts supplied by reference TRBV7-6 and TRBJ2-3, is GAGVSQSPRYKVTKRGQDVALRCDPISGHVSLYWYRQALGQGPEFLTYFNYEAQQDKSGLPNDRFSAERPEGSISTLTIQRTEQRDSAMYRCASSRRLTDTQYFGPGTRLTVL.

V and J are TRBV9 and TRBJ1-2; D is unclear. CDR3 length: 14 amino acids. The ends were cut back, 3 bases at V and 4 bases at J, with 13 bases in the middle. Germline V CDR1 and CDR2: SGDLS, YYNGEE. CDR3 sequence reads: CASSANEGTYGYTF. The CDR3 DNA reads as TGTGCCAGCAGCGCTAACGAGGGTACCTATGGCTACACCTTC.

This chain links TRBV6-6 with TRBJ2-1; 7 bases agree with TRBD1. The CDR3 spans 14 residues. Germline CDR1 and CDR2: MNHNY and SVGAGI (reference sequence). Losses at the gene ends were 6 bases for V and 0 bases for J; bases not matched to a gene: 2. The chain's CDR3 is CASSKGASYNEQFF. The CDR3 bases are TGTGCCAGCAGCAAGGGGGCCTCCTACAATGAGCAGTTCTTC.

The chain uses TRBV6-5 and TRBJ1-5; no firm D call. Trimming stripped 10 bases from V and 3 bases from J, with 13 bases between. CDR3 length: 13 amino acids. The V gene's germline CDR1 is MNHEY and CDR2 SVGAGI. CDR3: CATVGGNNQPQHF. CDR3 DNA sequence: TGTGCCACGGTGGGAGGGAACAATCAGCCCCAGCATTTT.

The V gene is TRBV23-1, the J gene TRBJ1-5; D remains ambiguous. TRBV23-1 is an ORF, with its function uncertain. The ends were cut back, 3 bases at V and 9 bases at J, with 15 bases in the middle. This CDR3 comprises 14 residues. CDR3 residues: CASSHPTVAGPQHF. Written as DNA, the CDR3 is TGCGCCAGCAGTCACCCCACGGTCGCCGGGCCCCAGCATTTT.

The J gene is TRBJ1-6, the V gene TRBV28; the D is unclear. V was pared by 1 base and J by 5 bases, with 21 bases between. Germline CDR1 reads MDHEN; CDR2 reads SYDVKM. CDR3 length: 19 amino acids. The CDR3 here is CASSLFIRGRARDNSPLHF. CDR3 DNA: TGTGCCAGCAGTTTATTCATACGCGGCCGGGCGAGGGATAATTCACCCCTCCACTTT.

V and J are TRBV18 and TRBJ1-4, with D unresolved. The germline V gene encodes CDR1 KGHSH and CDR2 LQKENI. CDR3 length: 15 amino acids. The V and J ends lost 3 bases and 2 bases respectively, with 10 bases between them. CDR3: CASSPPAVTNEKLFF. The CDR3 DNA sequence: TGTGCCAGCTCACCGCCGGCGGTCACTAATGAAAAACTGTTTTTT.

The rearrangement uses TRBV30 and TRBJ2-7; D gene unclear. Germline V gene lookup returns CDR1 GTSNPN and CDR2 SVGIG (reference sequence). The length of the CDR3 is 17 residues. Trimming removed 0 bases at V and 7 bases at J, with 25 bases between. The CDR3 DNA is TGTGCCTGGAGTGTCCAGAGATCGTCTACTACTACTAAAGAGCAGTACTTC. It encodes CAWSVQRSSTTTKEQYF.

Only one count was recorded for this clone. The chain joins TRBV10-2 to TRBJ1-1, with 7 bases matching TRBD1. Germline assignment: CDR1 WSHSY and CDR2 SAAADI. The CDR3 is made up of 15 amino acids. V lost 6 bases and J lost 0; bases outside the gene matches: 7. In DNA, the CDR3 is TGCGCCAGCAGGGGGGCAGGGGGTATGAACACTGAAGCTTTCTTT. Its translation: CASRGAGGMNTEAFF.

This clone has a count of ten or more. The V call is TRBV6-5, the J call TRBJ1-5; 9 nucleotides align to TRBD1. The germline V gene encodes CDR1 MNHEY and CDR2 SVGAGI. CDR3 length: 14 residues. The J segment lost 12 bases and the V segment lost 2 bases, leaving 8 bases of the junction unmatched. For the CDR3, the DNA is TGTGCCAGCAGTTACATAGGCCGACAGGGGGTCCAGCATTTT. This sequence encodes CASSYIGRQGVQHF.

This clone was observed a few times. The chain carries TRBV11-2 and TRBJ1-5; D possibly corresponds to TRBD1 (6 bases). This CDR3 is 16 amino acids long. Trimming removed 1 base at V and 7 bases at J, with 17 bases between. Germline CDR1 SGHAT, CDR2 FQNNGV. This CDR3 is CASSLVLGHNAQPQHF. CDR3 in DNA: TGTGCCAGCAGCTTAGTACTGGGACACAACGCCCAGCCCCAGCATTTT.

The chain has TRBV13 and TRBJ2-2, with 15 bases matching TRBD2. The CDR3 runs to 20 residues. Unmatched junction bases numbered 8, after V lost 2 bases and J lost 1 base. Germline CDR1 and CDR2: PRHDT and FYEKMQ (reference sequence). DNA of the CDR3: TGTGCCAGCAGCTTAAGGACTAGCGGGGGGGCGATCAAGAACACCGGGGAGCTGTTTTTT. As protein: CASSLRTSGGAIKNTGELFF. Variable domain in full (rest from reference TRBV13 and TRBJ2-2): AAGVIQSPRHLIKEKRETATLKCYPIPRHDTVYWYQQGPGQDPQFLISFYEKMQSDKGSIPDRFSAQQFSDYHSELNMSSLELGDSALYFCASSLRTSGGAIKNTGELFFGEGSRLTVL.

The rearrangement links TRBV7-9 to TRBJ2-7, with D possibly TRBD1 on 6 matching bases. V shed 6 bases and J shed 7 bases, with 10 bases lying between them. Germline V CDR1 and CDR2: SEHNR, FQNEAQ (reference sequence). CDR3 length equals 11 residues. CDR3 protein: CASRETGEQYF. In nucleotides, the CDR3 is TGTGCCAGCAGAGAAACAGGGGAGCAGTACTTC.

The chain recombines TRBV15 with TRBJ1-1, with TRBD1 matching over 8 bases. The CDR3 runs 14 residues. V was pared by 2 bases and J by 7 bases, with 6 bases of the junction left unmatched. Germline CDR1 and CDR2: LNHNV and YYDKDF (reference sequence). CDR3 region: CATSRIQGAGEAFF. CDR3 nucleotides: TGTGCCACCAGCAGAATTCAGGGGGCTGGTGAAGCTTTCTTT.